Presented here are 20 T cell receptor beta chains from one specimen sequenced in a study of cytomegalovirus exposure and HLA in healthy donors. Researchers ran the PCR with 60 Vbeta and 13 Jbeta primers. This table comes from immunoSEQ multiplex PCR, and its TCRdb copy is limited to in-frame clones, with some not included. The data contain 200,000 to 250,000 clones, around 85% of them singletons. Sequenced: PBMCs. The origin of the receptors is a human donor in good health.

This rearrangement joins TRBV6-1 to TRBJ1-1; the D is unclear. Germline V gene data show CDR1 as MNHNS and CDR2 as SASEGT. With 6 bases removed from V and 0 bases from J, the gap between germline ends came to 5 bases. The CDR3 is made up of 12 amino acids. The CDR3, as DNA: TGTGCCAGCAGGGCCATGAACACTGAAGCTTTCTTT. Translation gives CASRAMNTEAFF.

This clone was seen a few times. The V gene is TRBV1, the J gene TRBJ1-2; TRBD1, the table's D call, lacks a check against the DNA. TRBV1 is an annotated pseudogene. The CDR3 is 15 amino acids. The CDR3 coding sequence is TGCACCAGCAGCCAGACGGGACAGGGGGCCTGTGGCTACACCTTC. It codes for CTSSQTGQGACGYTF.

This clone was picked up a small number of times. V and J are TRBV10-3 and TRBJ2-7, with 15 nucleotides matching TRBD2. The V gene end was trimmed by 10 bases and the J gene end by 3 bases; junction bases not matched to a gene: 1. This CDR3 is built from 13 residues. Per germline, CDR1 ENHRY and CDR2 SYGVKD. The CDR3 DNA reads TGTGCCACGGGACTAGCGGGAGGCTACGAGCAGTACTTC. Translated, it gives CATGLAGGYEQYF.

The chain combines TRBV7-9 with TRBJ2-7, with 9 bases lining up with TRBD2. Germline V gives CDR1 SEHNR, CDR2 FQNEAQ (reference sequence). The CDR3 is 17 amino acids. V was clipped by 0 bases and J by 5 bases; unmatched bases: 11. The CDR3 protein is CASSLARSGTSYDEQYF. CDR3 DNA sequence: TGTGCCAGCAGCTTAGCAAGATCCGGGACTAGCTACGACGAGCAGTACTTC.

This chain links TRBV13 with TRBJ1-3; 10 bases align to TRBD1. The CDR3 length is 13 residues. The germline V gene has CDR1 PRHDT and CDR2 FYEKMQ (reference sequence). With V trimmed by 5 bases and J by 12 bases, 7 bases remained unmatched. In DNA form, the CDR3 reads TGTGCCAGCAGCGGGGGACAGGGGATTAACATATATTTT. This sequence encodes CASSGGQGINIYF.

The CDR3 is CASSLSRGQDQGWTGHQAFF. The DNA for the CDR3 is TGTGCCAGCAGTTTATCTCGGGGCCAGGACCAAGGGTGGACAGGACATCAGGCTTTCTTT. The chain couples TRBV27 to TRBJ1-1; 7 bases align to TRBD1. V shed 0 bases and J 11 bases; nucleotides not matched to a gene: 27. Germline V gene lookup returns CDR1 MNHEY and CDR2 SMNVEV (reference sequence). CDR3 size: 20 residues.

The J gene is TRBJ2-5, the V gene TRBV29-1, with 9 bases fitting TRBD1. This CDR3 is built from 13 residues. The germline gives CDR1 SQVTM, CDR2 ANQGSEA. The V and J ends lost 7 bases and 7 bases, in that order; junction bases with no gene match: 10. In DNA form, the CDR3 reads TGCAGCGCTGGACAGGGGAAGGTGGGGACCCAGTACTTC. This sequence encodes CSAGQGKVGTQYF.

The chain couples TRBV14 to TRBJ2-2, with 8 positions matching TRBD1. V shed 4 bases, J shed 11 bases, and the junction held 3 bases outside the gene matches. CDR3 length: 12 amino acids. CDR1 and CDR2 (germline): SGHDN, FVKESK. CDR3 bases: TGTGCCAGCAGCCTGGGGACAGGCGAGCTGTTTTTT. Protein sequence: CASSLGTGELFF.

The chain recombines TRBV6-1 with TRBJ2-7, with a weak D call TRBD2 (6 bases). Germline V gives CDR1 MNHNS, CDR2 SASEGT. The CDR3 length is 13 residues. Trimming took 5 bases from V and 2 from J, leaving 10 bases between them. The DNA of the CDR3 is TGTGCCAGCAGTAACGGGGGACCCTACGAGCAGTACTTC. It yields the protein CASSNGGPYEQYF.

This sequence joins TRBV7-3 and TRBJ2-3; 7 bases map to TRBD2. Germline V CDR1 and CDR2: SGHTA, FQGTGA. The CDR3 runs 16 residues. Unmatched junction bases numbered 9, after V lost 1 base and J lost 5 bases. In DNA form, the CDR3 reads TGTGCCAGCAGCTTAATGGGAGGGAGGAAAGGAGATACGCAGTATTTT. Translated: CASSLMGGRKGDTQYF.

This chain's CDR3 is CASSYLGLSFYEQYF. CDR3 DNA: TGTGCCAGCAGCTATCTGGGACTCTCCTTCTACGAGCAGTACTTC. The chain recombines TRBV7-2 with TRBJ2-7; weak D call: TRBD2 (6 bases). The CDR3 sequence is 15 residues long. The germline gives CDR1 SGHTA, CDR2 FQGNSA. V was pared by 4 bases and J by 3 bases, with 16 bases between.

The rearrangement joins TRBV19 to TRBJ2-2; TRBD1 matches 7 bases. The ends lost 7 bases at V and 10 bases at J; junction bases unmatched: 9. The germline V gene has CDR1 LNHDA and CDR2 SQIVND (reference sequence). This CDR3 comprises 13 residues. CDR3 protein: CASMTTGMTELFF. The CDR3 bases are TGTGCCAGTATGACGACAGGGATGACGGAGCTGTTTTTT.

The J gene is TRBJ2-1, the V gene TRBV28; tentative D call: TRBD2 (7 bases). V was pared by 2 bases and J by 3 bases, with 17 bases between. The germline gives CDR1 MDHEN, CDR2 SYDVKM. The length of the CDR3 is 17 residues. The CDR3 nucleotides are TGTGCCAGCAGTTTAAGAGGGGGGGGCGGAAACTACAATGAGCAGTTCTTC. Its translation: CASSLRGGGGNYNEQFF.

The chain combines TRBV12-5 with TRBJ2-6; D is uncertain. This CDR3 has 18 residues. Trimming stripped 0 bases from V and 0 bases from J, with 12 bases between. Per germline, CDR1 LGHNT and CDR2 FRNRAP. CDR3 bases: TGTGCTAGTGGTTTGGTACTCCTGGGCGCCTCTGGGGCCAACGTCCTGACTTTC. Encoded protein: CASGLVLLGASGANVLTF.

The CDR3: CASSRGVSNYGYTF. CDR3 in DNA: TGTGCCAGCAGCCGCGGGGTGTCTAACTATGGCTACACCTTC. This sequence joins TRBV25-1 and TRBJ1-2; no definite D call. V was pared by 6 bases and J by 0 bases, with 11 bases between. The CDR3 spans 14 residues. Germline values: CDR1 MGHDK, CDR2 SYGVNS.

CDR3 sequence reads: CASSEPGGEYNEQFF. CDR3 bases: TGTGCCAGCAGTGAACCAGGGGGCGAATACAATGAGCAGTTCTTC. The J gene is TRBJ2-1, the V gene TRBV6-1; 8 bases fit TRBD1. The trim removed 2 bases at V and 4 bases at J, leaving 4 bases unmatched. This CDR3 is built from 15 residues. CDR1 MNHNS and CDR2 SASEGT come from the germline V gene.

The rearrangement joins TRBV27 to TRBJ1-2; possibly TRBD1 for D (5 bases). The CDR3 has 12 amino acids. CDR1 is MNHEY and CDR2 is SMNVEV in the germline V gene (reference sequence). Between the trimmed V and J ends, which lost 4 bases and 7 bases, there was a span of 10 bases. The CDR3 reads CASSSLGGGYTF. CDR3 nucleotide sequence: TGTGCCAGCAGTTCCCTCGGGGGTGGCTACACCTTC.

The V and J genes are TRBV19 and TRBJ1-5; D perhaps matches TRBD1 (6 bases). Germline V gene data show CDR1 as LNHDA and CDR2 as SQIVND (reference sequence). The CDR3 is made up of 13 amino acids. V gave up 7 bases and J gave up 4 bases, with 11 bases separating them. The CDR3, as DNA: TGTGCCAGTACCCCACAGGGAAATCAGCCCCAGCATTTT. It yields the protein CASTPQGNQPQHF.

V gene TRBV27 combines with J gene TRBJ2-1; TRBD2 matches 10 bases. The length of the CDR3 is 16 residues. Germline lookup yields CDR1 MNHEY and CDR2 SMNVEV (reference sequence). The trim removed 7 bases at V and 0 bases at J, leaving 6 bases unmatched. The CDR3: CASMGSGRSSYNEQFF. The CDR3 bases are TGTGCCAGCATGGGTAGCGGGAGGAGCTCCTACAATGAGCAGTTCTTC.

The CDR3 region is CASSRTGGTYTEAFF. The CDR3 bases are TGCGCCAGCTCTCGGACAGGGGGGACCTACACTGAAGCTTTCTTT. This chain uses TRBV10-1 with TRBJ1-1; 10 nucleotides align to TRBD1. The CDR3 is 15 amino acids. The J segment lost 3 bases and the V segment lost 8 bases, leaving 9 bases of the junction unmatched. Germline V gene data show CDR1 as WNHNN and CDR2 as SYGVQD (reference sequence).